This T cell receptor (beta chain) was identified in a study of CD8+ T cells in alopecia areata. Background on the study: Patients in the study were on tofacitinib for 6 to 18 months, then off it for 6 months.

The CDR3 totals 15 residues. V lost 5 bases to trimming and J lost 3 bases, with 17 bases between them. Germline V CDR1 and CDR2: SGHRS, YFSETQ. Study-level results: Scalp clonality and expanded CD8+ clones among the top 100 fell significantly with tofacitinib. Scalp data also include sequences from resident alphabeta T cells of normal skin.

A word on this clone: Its antigen is as yet unknown.

RNA extraction and reverse transcription yielded cDNA as sequencing template. TCRdb's copy holds only in-frame clones and misses some; the assay was immunoSEQ multiplex PCR. The repertoire holds 100,000 to 150,000 clones, with approximately 60% as singletons. Treatment noted: oral pan-JAK inhibitor, 5-10 mg twice daily. In alopecia areata patients, both lesional scalp punch biopsies and peripheral blood were collected. Sequencing used CD4+ T cells sorted from blood, obtained at week 4, from a patient treated with tofacitinib. This receptor was identified in a human donor with alopecia areata. The chain couples TRBV5-1 to TRBJ1-1, with a possible D match to TRBD1 (6 bases). In DNA, the CDR3 is TGCGCCAGCAGGAGGGAGGCCGAGGGGGACACTGAAGCTTTCTTT. Its protein product is CASRREAEGDTEAFF.